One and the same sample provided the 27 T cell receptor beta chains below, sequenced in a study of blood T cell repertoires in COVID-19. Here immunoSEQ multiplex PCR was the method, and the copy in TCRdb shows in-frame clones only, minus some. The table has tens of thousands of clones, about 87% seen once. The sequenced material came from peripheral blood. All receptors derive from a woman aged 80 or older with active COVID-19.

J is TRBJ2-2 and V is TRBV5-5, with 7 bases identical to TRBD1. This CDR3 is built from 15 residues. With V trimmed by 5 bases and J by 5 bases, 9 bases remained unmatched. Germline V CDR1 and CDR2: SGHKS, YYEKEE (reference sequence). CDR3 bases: TGTGCCAGCAGACACAGGGGCGATAATACCGGGGAGCTGTTTTTT. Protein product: CASRHRGDNTGELFF. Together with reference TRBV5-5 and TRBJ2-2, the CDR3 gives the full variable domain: DAGVTQSPTHLIKTRGQQVTLRCSPISGHKSVSWYQQVLGQGPQFIFQYYEKEERGRGNFPDRFSARQFPNYSSELNVNALLLGDSALYLCASRHRGDNTGELFFGEGSRLTVL.

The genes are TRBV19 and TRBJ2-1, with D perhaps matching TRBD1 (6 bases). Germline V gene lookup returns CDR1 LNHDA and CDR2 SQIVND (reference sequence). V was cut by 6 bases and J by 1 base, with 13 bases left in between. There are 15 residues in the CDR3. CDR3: CASRKSQGSYNEQFF. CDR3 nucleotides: TGTGCCAGTAGAAAGTCACAGGGTTCCTACAATGAGCAGTTCTTC.

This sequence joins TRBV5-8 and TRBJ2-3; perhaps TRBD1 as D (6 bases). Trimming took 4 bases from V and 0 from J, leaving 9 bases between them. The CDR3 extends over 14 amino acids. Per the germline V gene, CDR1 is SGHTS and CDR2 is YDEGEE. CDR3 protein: CASSPDRSTDTQYF. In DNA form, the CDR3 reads TGTGCCAGCAGCCCGGACAGAAGCACAGATACGCAGTATTTT.

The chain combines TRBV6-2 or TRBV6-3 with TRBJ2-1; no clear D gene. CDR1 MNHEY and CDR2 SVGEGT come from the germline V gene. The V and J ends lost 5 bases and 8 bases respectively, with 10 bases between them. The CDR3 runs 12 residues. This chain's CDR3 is CASSRVSDEQFF. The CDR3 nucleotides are TGTGCCAGCAGTCGCGTTTCCGATGAGCAGTTCTTC.

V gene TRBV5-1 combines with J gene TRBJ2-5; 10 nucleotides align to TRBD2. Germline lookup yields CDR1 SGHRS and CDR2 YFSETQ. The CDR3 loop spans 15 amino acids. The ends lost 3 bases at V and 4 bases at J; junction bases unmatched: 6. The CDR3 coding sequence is TGCGCCAGCAGCTCCGGACTAGCGGCTCCAGAGACCCAGTACTTC. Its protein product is CASSSGLAAPETQYF.

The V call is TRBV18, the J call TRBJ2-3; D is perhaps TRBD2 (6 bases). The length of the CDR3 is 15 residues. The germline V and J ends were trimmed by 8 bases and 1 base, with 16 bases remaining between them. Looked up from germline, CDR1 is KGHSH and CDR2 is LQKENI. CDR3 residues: CASESTGGGTDTQYF. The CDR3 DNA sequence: TGTGCCAGCGAATCCACTGGCGGGGGCACAGATACGCAGTATTTT.

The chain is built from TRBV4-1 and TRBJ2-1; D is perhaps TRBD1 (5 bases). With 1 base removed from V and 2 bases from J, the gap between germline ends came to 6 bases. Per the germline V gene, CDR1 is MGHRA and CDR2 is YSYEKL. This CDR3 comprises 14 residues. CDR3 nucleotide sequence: TGCGCCAGCAGCCAAGCAGGGACCTACAATGAGCAGTTCTTC. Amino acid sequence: CASSQAGTYNEQFF.

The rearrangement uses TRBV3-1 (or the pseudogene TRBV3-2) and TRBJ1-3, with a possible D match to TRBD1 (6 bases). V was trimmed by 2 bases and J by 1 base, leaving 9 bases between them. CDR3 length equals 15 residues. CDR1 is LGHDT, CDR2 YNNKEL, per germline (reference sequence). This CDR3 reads CASSQRGGSGNTIYF. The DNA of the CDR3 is TGTGCCAGCAGCCAACGAGGGGGATCTGGAAACACCATATATTTT.

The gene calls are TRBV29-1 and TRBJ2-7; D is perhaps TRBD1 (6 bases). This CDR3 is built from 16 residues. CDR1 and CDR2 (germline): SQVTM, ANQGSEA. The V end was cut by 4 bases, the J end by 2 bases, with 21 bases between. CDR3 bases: TGCAGCGTTGTACCCTCGGACAGCCAACTCACCTACGAGCAGTACTTC. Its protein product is CSVVPSDSQLTYEQYF.

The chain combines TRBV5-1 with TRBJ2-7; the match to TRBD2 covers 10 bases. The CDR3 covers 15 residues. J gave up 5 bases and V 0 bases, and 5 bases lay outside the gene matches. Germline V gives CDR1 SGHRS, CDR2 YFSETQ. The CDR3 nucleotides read TGCGCCAGCAGCTTGGTTAGCGGGGGGCCCGACGAGCAGTACTTC. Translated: CASSLVSGGPDEQYF.

The CDR3 sequence: CASSHYRGHTF. The CDR3 nucleotides are TGTGCCAGCAGCCACTACAGGGGGCACACCTTC. The V and J genes are TRBV3-1 (or the pseudogene TRBV3-2) and TRBJ1-2, with 9 bases fitting TRBD1. CDR3 length: 11 amino acids. CDR1 and CDR2 (germline): LGHDT, YNNKEL (reference sequence). The ends lost 3 bases at V and 12 bases at J; junction bases unmatched: 2.

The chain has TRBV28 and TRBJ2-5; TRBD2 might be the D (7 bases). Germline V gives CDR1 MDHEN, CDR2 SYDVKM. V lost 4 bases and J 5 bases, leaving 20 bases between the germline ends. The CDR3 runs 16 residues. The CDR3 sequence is CASSSGGRFYSETQYF. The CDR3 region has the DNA TGTGCCAGCAGTTCGGGGGGCCGTTTTTATAGCGAGACCCAGTACTTC.

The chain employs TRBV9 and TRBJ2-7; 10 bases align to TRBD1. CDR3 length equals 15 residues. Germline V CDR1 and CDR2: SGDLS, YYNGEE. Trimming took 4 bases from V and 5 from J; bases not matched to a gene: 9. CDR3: CASSPRQGAPHEQYF. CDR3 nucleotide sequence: TGTGCCAGCAGCCCTCGACAGGGGGCGCCCCACGAGCAGTACTTC.

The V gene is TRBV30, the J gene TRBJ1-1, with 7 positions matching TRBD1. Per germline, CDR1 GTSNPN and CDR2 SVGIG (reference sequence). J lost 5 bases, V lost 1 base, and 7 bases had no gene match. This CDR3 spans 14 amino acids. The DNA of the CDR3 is TGTGCCTGGAGTGCTTTTTTACAGGGGACTGAAGCTTTCTTT. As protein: CAWSAFLQGTEAFF. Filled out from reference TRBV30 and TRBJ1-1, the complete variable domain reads SQTIHQWPATLVQPVGSPLSLECTVEGTSNPNLYWYRQAAGRGLQLLFYSVGIGQISSEVPQNLSASRPQDRQFILSSKKLLLSDSGFYLCAWSAFLQGTEAFFGQGTRLTVV.

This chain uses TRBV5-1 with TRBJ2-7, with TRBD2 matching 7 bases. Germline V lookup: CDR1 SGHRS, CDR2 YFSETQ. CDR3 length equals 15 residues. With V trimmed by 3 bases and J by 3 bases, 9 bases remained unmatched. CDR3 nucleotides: TGCGCCAGCAGCTGGGACTCCGGGGGGTACTACGAGCAGTACTTC. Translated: CASSWDSGGYYEQYF.

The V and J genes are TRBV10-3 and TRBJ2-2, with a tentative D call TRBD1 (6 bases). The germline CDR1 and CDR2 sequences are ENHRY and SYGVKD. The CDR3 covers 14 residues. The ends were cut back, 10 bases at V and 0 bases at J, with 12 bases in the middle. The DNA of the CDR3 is TGTGCCACCCAGGGACACCCGAACACCGGGGAGCTGTTTTTT. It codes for CATQGHPNTGELFF.

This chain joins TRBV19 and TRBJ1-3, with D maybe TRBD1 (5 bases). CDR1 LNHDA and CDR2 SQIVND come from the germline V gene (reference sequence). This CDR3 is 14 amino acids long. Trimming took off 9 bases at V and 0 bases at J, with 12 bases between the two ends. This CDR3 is CASRAGSSGNTIYF. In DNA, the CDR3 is TGTGCCAGCAGGGCGGGGTCCTCTGGAAACACCATATATTTT.

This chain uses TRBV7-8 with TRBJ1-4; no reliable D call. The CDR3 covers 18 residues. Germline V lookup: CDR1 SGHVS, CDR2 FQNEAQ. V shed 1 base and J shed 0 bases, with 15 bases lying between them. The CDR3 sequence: CASSLVVVQRATNEKLFF. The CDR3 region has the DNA TGTGCCAGCAGCTTAGTGGTGGTACAGAGAGCAACTAATGAAAAACTGTTTTTT.

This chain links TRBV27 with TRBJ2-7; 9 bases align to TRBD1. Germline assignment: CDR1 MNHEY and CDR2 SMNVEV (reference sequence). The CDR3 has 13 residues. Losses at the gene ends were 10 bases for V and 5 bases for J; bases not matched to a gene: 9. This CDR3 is CATSGTGPNEQYF. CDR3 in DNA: TGTGCCACCTCCGGGACAGGGCCCAACGAGCAGTACTTC.

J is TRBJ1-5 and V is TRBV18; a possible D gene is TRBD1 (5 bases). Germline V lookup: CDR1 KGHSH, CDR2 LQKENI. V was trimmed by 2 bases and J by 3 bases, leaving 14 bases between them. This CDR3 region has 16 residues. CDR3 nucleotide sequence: TGTGCCAGCTCACCAAGTATGACAGCAAACAATCAGCCCCAGCATTTT. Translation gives CASSPSMTANNQPQHF.

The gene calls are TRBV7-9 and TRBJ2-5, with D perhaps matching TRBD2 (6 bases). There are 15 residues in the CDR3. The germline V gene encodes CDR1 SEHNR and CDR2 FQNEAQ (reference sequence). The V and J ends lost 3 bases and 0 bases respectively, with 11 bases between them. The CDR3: CASSFGDSYQETQYF. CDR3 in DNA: TGTGCCAGCAGCTTCGGGGACTCCTACCAAGAGACCCAGTACTTC.

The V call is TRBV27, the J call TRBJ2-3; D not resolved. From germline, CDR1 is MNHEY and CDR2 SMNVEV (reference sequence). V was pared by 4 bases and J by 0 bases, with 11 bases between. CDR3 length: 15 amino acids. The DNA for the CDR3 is TGTGCCAGCAGTTCTCCTACCCGTAGCACAGATACGCAGTATTTT. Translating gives CASSSPTRSTDTQYF.

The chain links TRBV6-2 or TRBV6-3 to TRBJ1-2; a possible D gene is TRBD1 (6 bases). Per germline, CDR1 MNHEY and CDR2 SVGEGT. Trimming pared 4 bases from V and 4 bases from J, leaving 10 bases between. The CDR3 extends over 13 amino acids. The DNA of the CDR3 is TGTGCCAGCAGTTTCGACAGGCCCTATGGCTACACCTTC. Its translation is CASSFDRPYGYTF.

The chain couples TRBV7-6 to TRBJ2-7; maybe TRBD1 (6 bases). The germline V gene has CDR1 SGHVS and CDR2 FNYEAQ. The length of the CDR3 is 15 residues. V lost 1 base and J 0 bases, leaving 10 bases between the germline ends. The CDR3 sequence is CASSLGTGTSYEQYF. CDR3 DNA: TGTGCCAGCAGCTTAGGAACAGGGACCTCCTACGAGCAGTACTTC.

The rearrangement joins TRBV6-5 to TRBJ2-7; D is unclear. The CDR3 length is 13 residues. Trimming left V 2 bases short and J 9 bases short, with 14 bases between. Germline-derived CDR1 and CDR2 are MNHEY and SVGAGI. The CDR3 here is CASSYPDPRRQYF. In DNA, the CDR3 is TGTGCCAGCAGTTACCCTGATCCTCGGAGGCAGTACTTC.

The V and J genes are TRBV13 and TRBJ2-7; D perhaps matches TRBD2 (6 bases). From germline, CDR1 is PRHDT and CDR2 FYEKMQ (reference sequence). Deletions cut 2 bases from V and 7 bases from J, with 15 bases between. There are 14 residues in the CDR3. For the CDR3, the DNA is TGTGCCAGCAGCTTACAAGCGGGCCGGGGGGAGCAGTACTTC. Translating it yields CASSLQAGRGEQYF.

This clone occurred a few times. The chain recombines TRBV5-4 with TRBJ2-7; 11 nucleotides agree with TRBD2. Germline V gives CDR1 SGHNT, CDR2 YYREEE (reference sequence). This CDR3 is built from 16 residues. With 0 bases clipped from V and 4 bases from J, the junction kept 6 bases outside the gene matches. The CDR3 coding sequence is TGTGCCAGCAGCTTGGGAACTAGCGGGGGACCTTACGAGCAGTACTTC. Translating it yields CASSLGTSGGPYEQYF. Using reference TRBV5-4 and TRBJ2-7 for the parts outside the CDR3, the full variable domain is ETGVTQSPTHLIKTRGQQVTLRCSSQSGHNTVSWYQQALGQGPQFIFQYYREEENGRGNFPPRFSGLQFPNYSSELNVNALELDDSALYLCASSLGTSGGPYEQYFGPGTRLTVT.